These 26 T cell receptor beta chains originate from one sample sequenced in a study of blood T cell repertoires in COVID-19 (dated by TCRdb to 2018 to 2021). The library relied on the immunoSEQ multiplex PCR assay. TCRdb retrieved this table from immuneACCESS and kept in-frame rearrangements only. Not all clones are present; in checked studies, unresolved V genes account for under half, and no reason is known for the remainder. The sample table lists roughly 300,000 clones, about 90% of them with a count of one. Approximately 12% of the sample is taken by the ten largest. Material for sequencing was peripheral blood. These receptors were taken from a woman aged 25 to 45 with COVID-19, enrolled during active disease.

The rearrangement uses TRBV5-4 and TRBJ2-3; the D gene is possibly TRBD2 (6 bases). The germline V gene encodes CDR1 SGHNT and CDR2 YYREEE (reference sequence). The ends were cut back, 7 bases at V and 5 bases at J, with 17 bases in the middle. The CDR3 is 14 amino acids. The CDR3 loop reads CASGRIGGQDTQYF. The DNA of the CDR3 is TGTGCCAGCGGCCGAATCGGGGGTCAAGATACGCAGTATTTT.

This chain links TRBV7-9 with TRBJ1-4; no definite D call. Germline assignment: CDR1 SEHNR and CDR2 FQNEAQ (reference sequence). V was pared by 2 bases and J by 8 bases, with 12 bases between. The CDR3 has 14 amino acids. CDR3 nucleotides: TGTGCCAGCAGCTTAAGTACTGGGAGAGAAAAACTGTTTTTT. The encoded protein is CASSLSTGREKLFF.

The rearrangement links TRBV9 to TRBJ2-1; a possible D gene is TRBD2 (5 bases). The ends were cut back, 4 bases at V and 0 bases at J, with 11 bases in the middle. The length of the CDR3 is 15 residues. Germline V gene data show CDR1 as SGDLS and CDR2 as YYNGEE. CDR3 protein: CASSKTGSSYNEQFF. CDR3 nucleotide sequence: TGTGCCAGCAGCAAGACTGGGAGCTCCTACAATGAGCAGTTCTTC.

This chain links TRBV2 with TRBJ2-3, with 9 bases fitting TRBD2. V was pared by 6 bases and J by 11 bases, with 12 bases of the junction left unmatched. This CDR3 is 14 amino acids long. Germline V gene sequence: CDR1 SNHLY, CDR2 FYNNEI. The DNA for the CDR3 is TGTGCCAGCAGGGTGAGCGGGGGGCCTAGGAAGCAGTATTTT. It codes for CASRVSGGPRKQYF.

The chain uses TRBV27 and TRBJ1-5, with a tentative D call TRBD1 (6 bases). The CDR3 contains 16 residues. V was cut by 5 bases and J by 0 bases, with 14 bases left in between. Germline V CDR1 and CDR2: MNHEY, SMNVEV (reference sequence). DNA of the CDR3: TGTGCCAGCAGTCGTAAAACAGGGATTAGCAATCAGCCCCAGCATTTT. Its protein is CASSRKTGISNQPQHF.

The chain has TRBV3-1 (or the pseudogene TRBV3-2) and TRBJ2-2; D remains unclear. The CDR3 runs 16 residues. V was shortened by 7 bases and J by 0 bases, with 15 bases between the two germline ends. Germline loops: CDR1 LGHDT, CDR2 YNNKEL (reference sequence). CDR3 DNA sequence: TGTGCCAGCAAGAGAGCGTCGAATGCGAACACCGGGGAGCTGTTTTTT. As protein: CASKRASNANTGELFF.

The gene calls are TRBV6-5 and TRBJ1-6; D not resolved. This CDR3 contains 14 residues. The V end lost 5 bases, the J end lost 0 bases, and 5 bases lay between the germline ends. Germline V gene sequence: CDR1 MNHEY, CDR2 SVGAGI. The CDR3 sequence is CASSPSSYNSPLHF. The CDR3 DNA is TGTGCCAGCAGTCCGAGCTCCTATAATTCACCCCTCCACTTT.

CDR3 DNA sequence: TGCGCCAGCAGCCAAGATGGAGCGGTGGGAGATACGCAGTATTTT. Its protein is CASSQDGAVGDTQYF. The chain employs TRBV4-1 and TRBJ2-3; D is perhaps TRBD2 (5 bases). This CDR3 is built from 15 residues. Germline CDR1 MGHRA, CDR2 YSYEKL. V was shortened by 0 bases and J by 5 bases, with 12 bases between the two germline ends.

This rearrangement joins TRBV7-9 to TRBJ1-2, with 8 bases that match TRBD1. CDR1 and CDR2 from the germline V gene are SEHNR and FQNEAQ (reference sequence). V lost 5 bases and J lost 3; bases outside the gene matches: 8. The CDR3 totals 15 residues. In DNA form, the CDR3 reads TGTGCCAGCAGCCCTCGGGACAGGAGAGACTATGGCTACACCTTC. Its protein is CASSPRDRRDYGYTF.

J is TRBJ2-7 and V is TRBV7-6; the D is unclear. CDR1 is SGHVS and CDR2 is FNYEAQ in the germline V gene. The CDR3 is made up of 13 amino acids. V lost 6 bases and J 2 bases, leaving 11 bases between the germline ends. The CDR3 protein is CASSSELAYEQYF. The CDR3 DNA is TGTGCCAGCAGTTCCGAGCTAGCCTACGAGCAGTACTTC.

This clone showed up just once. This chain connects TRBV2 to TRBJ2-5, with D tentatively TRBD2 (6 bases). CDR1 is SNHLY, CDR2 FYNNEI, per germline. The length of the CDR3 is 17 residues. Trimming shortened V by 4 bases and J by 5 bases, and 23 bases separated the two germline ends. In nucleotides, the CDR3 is TGTGCCAGCAGTGTTAACCCGACGACCGATGCGGGGGAGACCCAGTACTTC. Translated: CASSVNPTTDAGETQYF.

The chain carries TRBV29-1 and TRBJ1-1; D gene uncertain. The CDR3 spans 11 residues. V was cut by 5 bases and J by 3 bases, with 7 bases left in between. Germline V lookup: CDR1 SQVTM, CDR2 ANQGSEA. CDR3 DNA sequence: TGCAGCGTTCTCCCGTACACTGAAGCTTTCTTT. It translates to CSVLPYTEAFF.

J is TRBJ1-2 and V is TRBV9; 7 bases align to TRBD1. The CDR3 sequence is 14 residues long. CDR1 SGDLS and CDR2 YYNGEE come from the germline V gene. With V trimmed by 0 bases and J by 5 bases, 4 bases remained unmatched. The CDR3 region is CASSVAGGRYGYTF. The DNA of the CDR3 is TGTGCCAGCAGCGTAGCAGGGGGAAGGTATGGCTACACCTTC.

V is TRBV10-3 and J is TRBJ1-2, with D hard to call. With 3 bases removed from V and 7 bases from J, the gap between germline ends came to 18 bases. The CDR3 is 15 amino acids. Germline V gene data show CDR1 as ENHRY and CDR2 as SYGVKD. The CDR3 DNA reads TGTGCCATCAGTGATATGGGAGGTTGGACGTTTGGCTACACCTTC. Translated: CAISDMGGWTFGYTF.

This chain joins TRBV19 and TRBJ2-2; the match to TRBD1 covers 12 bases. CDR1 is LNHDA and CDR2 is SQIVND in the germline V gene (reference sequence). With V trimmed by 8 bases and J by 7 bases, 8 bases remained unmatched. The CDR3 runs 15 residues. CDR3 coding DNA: TGTGCCAGTGAGGGAGGGACAGGGGGCTTCGGGGAGCTGTTTTTT. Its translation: CASEGGTGGFGELFF.

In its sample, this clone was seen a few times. The CDR3 DNA reads as TGTGCCAGCAGTGCAAGAGGACTAGCGGGTGCACAGGATACGCAGTATTTT. The encoded protein is CASSARGLAGAQDTQYF. The chain has TRBV6-1 and TRBJ2-3, with 11 bases fitting TRBD2. V lost 4 bases to trimming and J lost 6 bases; unmatched junction nucleotides: 12. The V gene's germline CDR1 is MNHNS and CDR2 SASEGT. The CDR3 consists of 17 residues.

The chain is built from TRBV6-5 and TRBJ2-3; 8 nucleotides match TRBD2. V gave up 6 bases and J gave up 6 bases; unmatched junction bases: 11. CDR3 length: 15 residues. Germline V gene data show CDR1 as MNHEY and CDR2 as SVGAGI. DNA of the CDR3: TGTGCCAGCAGCCGACGGGCGGGGGGCGAGGATACGCAGTATTTT. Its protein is CASSRRAGGEDTQYF.

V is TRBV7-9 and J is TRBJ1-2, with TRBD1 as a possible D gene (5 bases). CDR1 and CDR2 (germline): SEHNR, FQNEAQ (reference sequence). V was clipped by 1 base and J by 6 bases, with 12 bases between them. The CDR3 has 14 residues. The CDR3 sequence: CASSLVGVADGYTF. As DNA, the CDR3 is TGTGCCAGCAGCTTAGTAGGGGTGGCAGATGGCTACACCTTC.

This CDR3 is CASSQVTSYNEQFF. The CDR3 nucleotides are TGTGCCAGCAGCCAAGTTACATCCTACAATGAGCAGTTCTTC. The V gene is TRBV14, the J gene TRBJ2-1, with unresolved D. V lost 1 base, J lost 1 base, and 5 bases lay in between. Looked up from germline, CDR1 is SGHDN and CDR2 is FVKESK. The CDR3 has 14 amino acids. Based on the CDR3 plus reference TRBV14 and TRBJ2-1, the full variable domain is EAGVTQFPSHSVIEKGQTVTLRCDPISGHDNLYWYRRVMGKEIKFLLHFVKESKQDESGMPNNRFLAERTGGTYSTLKVQPAELEDSGVYFCASSQVTSYNEQFFGPGTRLTVL.

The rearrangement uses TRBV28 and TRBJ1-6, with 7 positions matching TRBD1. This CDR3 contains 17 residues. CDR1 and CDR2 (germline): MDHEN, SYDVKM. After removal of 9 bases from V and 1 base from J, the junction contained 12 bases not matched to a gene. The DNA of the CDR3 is TGTGCCAGTATGACAGGGATGGATGTATCCTATAATTCACCCCTCCACTTT. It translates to CASMTGMDVSYNSPLHF. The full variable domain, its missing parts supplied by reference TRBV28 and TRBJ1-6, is DVKVTQSSRYLVKRTGEKVFLECVQDMDHENMFWYRQDPGLGLRLIYFSYDVKMKEKGDIPEGYSVSREKKERFSLILESASTNQTSMYLCASMTGMDVSYNSPLHFGNGTRLTVT.

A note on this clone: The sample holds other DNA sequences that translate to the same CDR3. The CDR3 sequence: CASSPGTVYGYTF. Here the CDR3 DNA reads TGTGCCAGTAGCCCCGGGACAGTCTATGGCTACACCTTC. The rearrangement links TRBV19 to TRBJ1-2; 7 bases map to TRBD1. Germline V gene sequence: CDR1 LNHDA, CDR2 SQIVND (reference sequence). This CDR3 contains 13 residues. Trimming took 6 bases from V and 4 from J; bases not matched to a gene: 5. The full variable domain, in which reference TRBV19 and TRBJ1-2 provide the parts outside the CDR3, is DGGITQSPKYLFRKEGQNVTLSCEQNLNHDAMYWYRQDPGQGLRLIYYSQIVNDFQKGDIAEGYSVSREKKESFPLTVTSAQKNPTAFYLCASSPGTVYGYTFGSGTRLTVV.

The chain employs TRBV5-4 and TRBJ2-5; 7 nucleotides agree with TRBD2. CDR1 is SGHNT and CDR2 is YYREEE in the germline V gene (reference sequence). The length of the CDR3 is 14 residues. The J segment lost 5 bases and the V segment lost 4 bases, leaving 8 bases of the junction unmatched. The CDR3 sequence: CASSLLGGEETQYF. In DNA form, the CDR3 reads TGTGCCAGCAGCCTCCTGGGGGGGGAGGAGACCCAGTACTTC.

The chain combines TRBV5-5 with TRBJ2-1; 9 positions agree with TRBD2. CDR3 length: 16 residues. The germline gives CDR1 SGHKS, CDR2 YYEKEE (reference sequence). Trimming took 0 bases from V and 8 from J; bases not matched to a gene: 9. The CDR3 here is CASSLAWRGGMDEQFF. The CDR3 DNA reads TGTGCCAGCAGCTTGGCGTGGCGGGGGGGCATGGATGAGCAGTTCTTC.

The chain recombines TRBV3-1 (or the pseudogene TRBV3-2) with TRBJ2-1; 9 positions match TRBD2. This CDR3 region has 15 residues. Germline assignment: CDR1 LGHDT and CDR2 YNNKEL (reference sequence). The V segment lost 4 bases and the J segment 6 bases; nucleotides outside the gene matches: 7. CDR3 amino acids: CASSRGSGGFNEQFF. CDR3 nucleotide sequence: TGTGCCAGCAGCCGAGGAAGCGGGGGGTTCAATGAGCAGTTCTTC.

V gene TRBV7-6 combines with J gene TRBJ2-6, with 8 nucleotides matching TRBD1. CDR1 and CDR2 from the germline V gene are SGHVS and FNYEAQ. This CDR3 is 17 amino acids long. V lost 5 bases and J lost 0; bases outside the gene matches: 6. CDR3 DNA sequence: TGTGCCAGCAGCCCAGGACAGGGAAACTCTGGGGCCAACGTCCTGACTTTC. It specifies CASSPGQGNSGANVLTF.

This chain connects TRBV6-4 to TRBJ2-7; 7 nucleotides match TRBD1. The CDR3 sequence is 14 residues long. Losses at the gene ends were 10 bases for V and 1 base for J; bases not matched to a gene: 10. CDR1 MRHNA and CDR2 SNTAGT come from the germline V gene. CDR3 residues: CAMHKGALSYEQYF. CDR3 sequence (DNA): TGTGCCATGCACAAGGGGGCACTTTCCTACGAGCAGTACTTC.